This T cell receptor beta chain was observed in a study of spatial heterogeneity in lung cancer. Study details: In cases with available follow-up PBMC samples, these were sequenced at a median of around 2 years after resection. Raw sequencing reads included, on average, more than 9.5 appearances of each unique TCR and UMI combination. Study-level points and caveats: The appearance of ubiquitous expanded tumor TCRs in blood was greater at resection than follow-up.

This clonotype showed up just a few times. Its target is unknown. Germline V gives CDR1 MNHEY, CDR2 SVGAGI. The CDR3 covers 14 residues. The ends lost 4 bases at V and 10 bases at J; junction bases unmatched: 8. Each CDR3 protein gets one entry after TCRdb re-called the 5' RACE reads with MiXCR. Of around 100,000 distinct CDR3 sequences in the sample, approximately 10% were seen once. Sample time point: blood at routine non-recurrence follow-up after resection. Unsorted samples of tumor, nontumor lung or frozen PBMC had their whole RNA sequenced. This chain uses TRBV6-5 with TRBJ1-5, with 9 positions matching TRBD1. The specimen comprised PBMCs, sampled at follow-up. The receptor comes from a female donor with early-stage non-small cell lung cancer. The CDR3 region is CASSLGQGGKPQHF. The DNA of the CDR3 is TGTGCCAGCAGTTTGGGACAGGGCGGCAAACCCCAGCATTTT.